One sample yielded the 26 T cell receptor beta chains listed below, sequenced in a study of T cell repertoires in cytomegalovirus infection. TCRdb re-called the reads with MiXCR, one entry per CDR3 protein. The sample includes 350,000 to 550,000 distinct CDR3 sequences, under 40% seen only once; the top ten take around 13%. The sequencing sample was made of PBMCs. These TCRs come from a human donor in good health (CMV status not recorded). Some clones in this sample may be carry-over from other donors' samples.

Worth noting for this clonotype: An end of the junction differs from the germline gene, which may be a read error. DNA for the CDR3: TGTTCCAGCAGTTATGCGAGAAGTACGCAGTATTTT. Amino acid sequence: CSSSYARSTQYF. The chain links TRBV6-2 or TRBV6-3 to TRBJ2-3; D ambiguous. Germline V gene lookup returns CDR1 MNHEY and CDR2 SVGEGT. The CDR3 runs 12 residues.

This clonotype was found many times. The V call is TRBV7-6, the J call TRBJ2-2; 12 bases line up with TRBD2. The V gene end was trimmed by 2 bases and the J gene end by 1 base; junction bases not matched to a gene: 5. The CDR3 totals 18 residues. CDR1 is SGHVS and CDR2 is FNYEAQ in the germline V gene. CDR3 bases: TGTGCCAGCAGCTTAAAGGCTAGCGGGGGGGTGAACACCGGGGAGCTGTTTTTT. Translated: CASSLKASGGVNTGELFF.

The chain is built from TRBV15 and TRBJ2-7, with D possibly matching TRBD1 (6 bases). Germline V gene data show CDR1 as LNHNV and CDR2 as YYDKDF (reference sequence). V was pared by 5 bases and J by 3 bases, with 11 bases between. This CDR3 comprises 13 residues. The CDR3 loop reads CATSYGQLYEQYF. The DNA for the CDR3 is TGTGCCACCAGCTACGGACAGCTCTACGAGCAGTACTTC. The full variable domain, in which reference TRBV15 and TRBJ2-7 provide the parts outside the CDR3, is DAMVIQNPRYQVTQFGKPVTLSCSQTLNHNVMYWYQQKSSQAPKLLFHYYDKDFNNEADTPDNFQSRRPNTSFCFLDIRSPGLGDTAMYLCATSYGQLYEQYFGPGTRLTVT.

V and J are TRBV5-1 and TRBJ1-4, with D tentatively TRBD1 (6 bases). The germline CDR1 and CDR2 sequences are SGHRS and YFSETQ. Trimming shortened V by 4 bases and J by 5 bases, and 12 bases separated the two germline ends. The CDR3 is made up of 14 amino acids. Written as DNA, the CDR3 is TGCGCCAGCAGCGGGGGACAAAAAAATGAAAAACTGTTTTTT. Its protein product is CASSGGQKNEKLFF.

The V and J genes are TRBV5-5 and TRBJ2-3; no firm D call. V dropped 0 bases and J dropped 4 bases, with 15 bases sitting between them. CDR3 size: 16 residues. Germline values: CDR1 SGHKS, CDR2 YYEKEE (reference sequence). This CDR3 reads CASSLGATASPDTQYF. CDR3 coding DNA: TGTGCCAGCAGCTTGGGGGCCACCGCGTCCCCAGATACGCAGTATTTT.

This clonotype was found many times. This chain connects TRBV7-8 to TRBJ1-1; D is undetermined. The CDR3 totals 13 residues. CDR1 and CDR2 from the germline V gene are SGHVS and FQNEAQ. The V end lost 2 bases, the J end lost 1 base, and 5 bases lay between the germline ends. The CDR3 spells CASSLSENTEAFF. Written as DNA, the CDR3 is TGTGCCAGCAGCTTATCCGAGAACACTGAAGCTTTCTTT. Full variable domain (outside the CDR3, taken from reference TRBV7-8 and TRBJ1-1): GAGVSQSPRYKVAKRGQDVALRCDPISGHVSLFWYQQALGQGPEFLTYFQNEAQLDKSGLPSDRFFAERPEGSVSTLKIQRTQQEDSAVYLCASSLSENTEAFFGQGTRLTVV.

This clonotype was counted many times. The V call is TRBV6-5, the J call TRBJ2-7; 11 positions match TRBD1. CDR1 is MNHEY and CDR2 is SVGAGI in the germline V gene. The length of the CDR3 is 14 residues. J was trimmed by 2 bases and V by 4 bases; bases with no gene match: 1. CDR3 protein: CASSWGQGAYEQYF. The CDR3 nucleotides are TGTGCCAGCAGTTGGGGACAGGGGGCCTACGAGCAGTACTTC.

About this clonotype itself: An end of the junction differs from the germline gene, which may be a read error. The chain couples TRBV28 to TRBJ2-7; perhaps TRBD2 as D (5 bases). The CDR3 spans 13 residues. Germline V CDR1 and CDR2: MDHEN, SYDVKM. CDR3 bases: TGTGCCAGCAGTTCTCCTAGCTCCTTCGAGCAGTACTTC. As protein: CASSSPSSFEQYF. Looking up the rest from reference TRBV28 and TRBJ2-7 gives the full variable domain: DVKVTQSSRYLVKRTGEKVFLECVQDMDHENMFWYRQDPGLGLRLIYFSYDVKMKEKGDIPEGYSVSREKKERFSLILESASTNQTSMYLCASSSPSSFEQYFGPGTRLTVT.

In its sample, this clonotype was seen many times. The chain combines TRBV10-2 with TRBJ2-7, with D uncertain. Germline V gives CDR1 WSHSY, CDR2 SAAADI. With 3 bases removed from V and 1 base from J, the gap between germline ends came to 16 bases. CDR3 length: 16 amino acids. The CDR3 sequence: CASSDPGSKGSYEQYF. Written as DNA, the CDR3 is TGCGCCAGCAGTGATCCGGGCAGCAAAGGGTCCTACGAGCAGTACTTC.

This sequence joins TRBV7-9 and TRBJ1-2; D may be TRBD1 (6 bases). The germline V and J ends were trimmed by 1 base and 6 bases, with 9 bases remaining between them. This CDR3 has 13 amino acids. Per the germline V gene, CDR1 is SEHNR and CDR2 is FQNEAQ (reference sequence). The DNA of the CDR3 is TGTGCCAGCAGCTTAGAAAACAGGGATGGCTACACCTTC. Its translation is CASSLENRDGYTF.

This clonotype was counted ten times or more. The chain combines TRBV12-3 or TRBV12-4 with TRBJ1-2; 7 nucleotides align to TRBD1. The ends lost 3 bases at V and 4 bases at J; junction bases unmatched: 5. This CDR3 spans 14 amino acids. CDR3 amino acids: CASSFGTALYGYTF. The CDR3 nucleotides are TGTGCCAGCAGTTTTGGGACAGCTCTCTATGGCTACACCTTC.

This clonotype was seen only a few times. CDR3 region: CASSLARLAGDHTGELFF. Here the CDR3 DNA reads TGTGCCAGCAGCTTAGCCCGACTAGCGGGGGACCACACCGGGGAGCTGTTTTTT. The chain joins TRBV7-9 to TRBJ2-2; 12 positions match TRBD2. This CDR3 is 18 amino acids long. V lost 0 bases, J lost 3 bases, and 5 bases stayed unmatched. Germline V lookup: CDR1 SEHNR, CDR2 FQNEAQ (reference sequence).

This clonotype has a count of ten or more. The rearrangement joins TRBV4-3 to TRBJ2-2, with no clear D. The germline gives CDR1 LGHNA, CDR2 YSLEER. The length of the CDR3 is 14 residues. The ends were cut back, 0 bases at V and 6 bases at J, with 8 bases in the middle. CDR3 DNA sequence: TGCGCCAGCAGCCAAGAAGGAGAGGCCGGGGAGCTGTTTTTT. Protein: CASSQEGEAGELFF.

The CDR3 DNA sequence: TGTGCCAGCAGTTTACCCACAGCCACGGTACAGGGTTACGAGCAGTACTTC. This sequence encodes CASSLPTATVQGYEQYF. V usage is TRBV12-3 or TRBV12-4 and J usage is TRBJ2-7, with D perhaps TRBD1 (6 bases). The CDR3 spans 17 residues. The V gene lost 2 bases and the J gene lost 4 bases, with 21 bases spanning the gap.

This chain uses TRBV18 with TRBJ2-2, with 10 bases that match TRBD1. Germline V gene lookup returns CDR1 KGHSH and CDR2 LQKENI. Trimming at V came to 3 bases and at J to 7 bases, leaving 8 bases not matched to a gene. The length of the CDR3 is 16 residues. The CDR3 protein is CASSPPGQGIFGELFF. CDR3 DNA: TGTGCCAGCTCACCGCCGGGACAGGGGATCTTCGGGGAGCTGTTTTTT.

The chain carries TRBV28 and TRBJ2-1, with 11 positions matching TRBD1. Germline-derived CDR1 and CDR2 are MDHEN and SYDVKM. V lost 5 bases and J lost 7; bases outside the gene matches: 4. The CDR3 covers 14 residues. In DNA, the CDR3 is TGTGCCAGCAGTGGGACAGGGGGTGGTAATGAGCAGTTCTTC. It is translated as CASSGTGGGNEQFF. The entire variable domain, with the rest obtained from reference TRBV28 and TRBJ2-1, is as follows: DVKVTQSSRYLVKRTGEKVFLECVQDMDHENMFWYRQDPGLGLRLIYFSYDVKMKEKGDIPEGYSVSREKKERFSLILESASTNQTSMYLCASSGTGGGNEQFFGPGTRLTVL.

This clonotype was counted at least ten times. This chain joins TRBV7-8 and TRBJ2-4, with D possibly being TRBD1 or TRBD2 (6 bases each). CDR3 length equals 16 residues. V was cut by 1 base and J by 10 bases, with 20 bases left in between. Per germline, CDR1 SGHVS and CDR2 FQNEAQ. The CDR3 DNA reads as TGTGCCAGCAGCTTAGTGTGGACAGTCTTAGGGGGGATTCAGTACTTC. It yields the protein CASSLVWTVLGGIQYF.

This clonotype has more than one count but fewer than ten. The rearrangement uses TRBV15 and TRBJ2-1; TRBD2 aligns across 7 bases. This CDR3 is 19 amino acids long. Trimming took 4 bases from V and 2 from J; bases not matched to a gene: 17. CDR1 is LNHNV, CDR2 YYDKDF, per germline (reference sequence). The CDR3 loop reads CATSTFGGWSSGTYNEQFF. The CDR3 DNA reads as TGTGCCACCAGCACCTTTGGGGGTTGGTCTAGCGGTACCTACAATGAGCAGTTCTTC.

On this clonotype: A much larger clone sits a single nucleotide away, making a read error possible. CDR3 DNA sequence: TGTGCCAGCAGCCAAGGAATAGGGGATGTCACAGATACGCAGTATTTT. Amino acid sequence: CASSQGIGDVTDTQYF. The V call is TRBV4-2, the J call TRBJ2-3, with a tentative D call TRBD1 (5 bases). In germline, CDR1 is LGHNA, CDR2 YNFKEQ. The CDR3 loop spans 16 amino acids. V lost 1 base and J lost 2, with 13 bases in between.

This clonotype has just a few counts. V gene TRBV28 combines with J gene TRBJ2-7; D is ambiguous. Germline V gives CDR1 MDHEN, CDR2 SYDVKM. This CDR3 contains 13 residues. V was shortened by 1 base and J by 2 bases, with 6 bases between the two germline ends. CDR3: CASSLYPTYEQYF. DNA of the CDR3: TGTGCCAGCAGTTTATACCCGACCTACGAGCAGTACTTC.

This clonotype was observed a handful of times. The junction differs from germline at one of its ends, possibly a read error. The gene calls are TRBV28 and TRBJ2-5; TRBD2 matches at 8 bases. Looked up from germline, CDR1 is MDHEN and CDR2 is SYDVKM. This CDR3 contains 15 residues. The CDR3 sequence: CASSRGGGGQETQYF. The CDR3 DNA reads as TGCGCCAGCAGCCGGGGGGGTGGAGGGCAAGAGACCCAGTACTTC.

The chain links TRBV7-2 to TRBJ1-4, with D uncertain. Germline V gene data show CDR1 as SGHTA and CDR2 as FQGNSA. This CDR3 contains 15 residues. Trimming shortened V by 5 bases and J by 8 bases, and 18 bases separated the two germline ends. CDR3 sequence: CASSPWVSLGEKLFF. The CDR3 region has the DNA TGTGCCAGCAGCCCCTGGGTCTCACTGGGCGAAAAACTGTTTTTT.

The table lists this clonotype with many counts. V and J are TRBV7-3 and TRBJ2-1; D may be TRBD2 (6 bases). Trimming shortened V by 1 base and J by 0 bases, and 13 bases separated the two germline ends. Germline V gene sequence: CDR1 SGHTA, CDR2 FQGTGA. The length of the CDR3 is 17 residues. This CDR3 is CASSLRGGGSSYNEQFF. The CDR3, as DNA: TGTGCCAGCAGCTTAAGGGGTGGGGGGAGCTCCTACAATGAGCAGTTCTTC.

In this sample, this clonotype turned up many times. This chain links TRBV7-8 with TRBJ2-5; D possibly corresponds to TRBD1 (6 bases). V lost 5 bases, J lost 3 bases, and 13 bases lay in between. The germline CDR1 and CDR2 sequences are SGHVS and FQNEAQ. The CDR3 extends over 14 amino acids. The CDR3 is CASSPRGGKETQYF. The CDR3 DNA follows: TGTGCCAGCAGCCCCCGTGGGGGCAAAGAGACCCAGTACTTC.

This clonotype has more than one count but fewer than ten. This sequence joins TRBV29-1 and TRBJ2-6; 7 bases are shared with TRBD1. This CDR3 has 16 amino acids. From germline, CDR1 is SQVTM and CDR2 ANQGSEA. V shed 7 bases, J shed 1 base, and the junction held 10 bases outside the gene matches. The CDR3 protein is CSAMDRRRSGANVLTF. The CDR3 DNA follows: TGCAGCGCTATGGACAGGCGCCGTTCTGGGGCCAACGTCCTGACTTTC.

This clonotype was observed a single time. The V gene is TRBV5-4, the J gene TRBJ2-5, with TRBD1 identical over 10 bases. The V gene's germline CDR1 is SGHNT and CDR2 YYREEE (reference sequence). The CDR3 consists of 14 residues. With 3 bases clipped from V and 4 bases from J, the junction kept 3 bases outside the gene matches. The CDR3: CASSSTGGAETQYF. As DNA, the CDR3 is TGTGCCAGCAGCTCGACAGGGGGCGCAGAGACCCAGTACTTC.